These T cell receptor beta chains were read from a single sample in a study of vaccination effects on CD4 cells after COVID-19. No antigens are known for them. Assay used: immunoSEQ multiplex PCR; TCRdb lists only in-frame clones, some missing. The table records approximately 17,000 clones, under 70% of them present only once. The source was CD4+ T cells from PBMCs cultured with SARS-CoV-2 spike peptides, collected after COVID-19 vaccination. Source of these receptors: a human donor who received a COVID-19 vaccine. Both conserved end residues are part of each CDR3.

v_call: TRBV7-2; cdr3_aa: CASSRNSADYEQYF
v_call: TRBV20-1; cdr3_aa: CSASPVSYNEQFF
v_call: TRBV29-1; cdr3_aa: CSVPGGGRYGYTF
v_call: TRBV5-1; cdr3_aa: CASSSQGGTGELFF
v_call: TRBV18; cdr3_aa: CASSSLDRGRTEAFF
v_call: TRBV6-5; cdr3_aa: CASSPRFGQPQHF
v_call: TRBV7-9; cdr3_aa: CASSFSNSPLHF
v_call: TRBV20-1; cdr3_aa: CSAPPSTF
v_call: TRBV27; cdr3_aa: CASSPRLAGVGETQYF
v_call: TRBV4-2; cdr3_aa: CASSQGQGSYGYTF
v_call: TRBV5-6; cdr3_aa: CASSSLTGTHSGANVLTF
v_call: TRBV19; cdr3_aa: CATGSGYEQYF
v_call: TRBV5-1; cdr3_aa: CASSTTRTGTGELFF
v_call: TRBV6-5; cdr3_aa: CASSYSGVSYGYTF
v_call: TRBV4-3; cdr3_aa: CASSQDAGTRGYTF
v_call: TRBV5-1; cdr3_aa: CASSFFGGGELFF
v_call: TRBV28; cdr3_aa: CASSLDRVNTEAFF
v_call: TRBV29-1; cdr3_aa: CSVERPPGQGSGYTF
v_call: TRBV5-8; cdr3_aa: CASSPDRVGEQYF
v_call: TRBV30; cdr3_aa: CAWSSLGEQYF